Below, 5 T cell receptor beta chains from the same sample are listed, as sequenced in a study of OX40 agonist ivuxolimab in advanced cancers. Clones were sequenced by immunoSEQ multiplex PCR, and TCRdb holds only the in-frame ones, with some missing. The sample yields 90,000 to 95,000 clones, approximately 87% seen once. The sequencing used CD4+ or CD8+ T cells sorted from blood, collected in a trial of the OX40 agonist ivuxolimab. Source of these receptors: an adult with an advanced solid tumor such as melanoma, head and neck, liver or kidney cancer.

The chain couples TRBV7-9 to TRBJ1-5, with D unclear. CDR3 length: 16 residues. Germline values: CDR1 SEHNR, CDR2 FQNEAQ (reference sequence). V lost 1 base and J 3 bases, leaving 13 bases between the germline ends. CDR3 sequence (DNA): TGTGCCAGCAGCTTAGGGTCCGGCGCCGACAATCAGCCCCAGCATTTT. Its translation is CASSLGSGADNQPQHF.

This sequence joins TRBV27 and TRBJ2-1, with 7 nucleotides matching TRBD1. The germline gives CDR1 MNHEY, CDR2 SMNVEV (reference sequence). The CDR3 has 17 amino acids. J gave up 3 bases and V 5 bases, and 13 bases lay outside the gene matches. CDR3 residues: CASSHEQGPGGYNEQFF. DNA for the CDR3: TGTGCCAGCAGTCACGAACAGGGGCCAGGGGGCTACAATGAGCAGTTCTTC.

The rearrangement links TRBV9 to TRBJ1-1; TRBD1 might be the D (5 bases). Trimming took off 2 bases at V and 1 base at J, with 9 bases between the two ends. CDR1 and CDR2 (germline): SGDLS, YYNGEE. The CDR3 covers 14 residues. The CDR3 bases are TGTGCCAGCAGCGTGACCGGGGCGAACACTGAAGCTTTCTTT. It encodes CASSVTGANTEAFF.

This chain uses TRBV7-2 with TRBJ2-3; D perhaps matches TRBD2 (7 bases). This CDR3 has 15 residues. Germline V CDR1 and CDR2: SGHTA, FQGNSA. V lost 4 bases and J lost 4, with 15 bases in between. CDR3 in DNA: TGTGCCAGCAGCTGGGGGGGCGGCGGAGCAGATACGCAGTATTTT. It translates to CASSWGGGGADTQYF. The full variable domain, rest sourced from reference TRBV7-2 and TRBJ2-3, is GAGVSQSPSNKVTEKGKDVELRCDPISGHTALYWYRQSLGQGLEFLIYFQGNSAPDKSGLPSDRFSAERTGGSVSTLTIQRTQQEDSAVYLCASSWGGGGADTQYFGPGTRLTVL.

The chain employs TRBV30 and TRBJ1-2; D remains unclear. Trimming removed 4 bases at V and 3 bases at J, with 9 bases between. Germline values: CDR1 GTSNPN, CDR2 SVGIG (reference sequence). This CDR3 is built from 12 residues. The CDR3 DNA sequence: TGTGCCTGGACGTCGGGCGACTATGGCTACACCTTC. Translating it yields CAWTSGDYGYTF.